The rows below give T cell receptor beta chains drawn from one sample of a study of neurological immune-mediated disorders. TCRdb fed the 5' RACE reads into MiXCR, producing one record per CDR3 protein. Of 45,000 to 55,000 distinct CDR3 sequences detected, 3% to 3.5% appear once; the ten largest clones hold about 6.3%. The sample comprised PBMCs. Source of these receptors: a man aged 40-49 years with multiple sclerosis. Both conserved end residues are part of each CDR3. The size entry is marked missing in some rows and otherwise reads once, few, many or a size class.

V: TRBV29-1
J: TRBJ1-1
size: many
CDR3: CSVPVGASEAFF

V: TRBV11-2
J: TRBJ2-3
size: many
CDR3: CASSRYRTVYTDTQYF

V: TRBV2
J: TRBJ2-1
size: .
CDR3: CASMRGTGSYNEQFF

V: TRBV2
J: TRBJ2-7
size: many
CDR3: CASGLARYEQYF

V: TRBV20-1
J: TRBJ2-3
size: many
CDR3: CSASLGTFLGDTQYF

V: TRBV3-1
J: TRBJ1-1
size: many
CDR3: CASGGGEMNTEAFF

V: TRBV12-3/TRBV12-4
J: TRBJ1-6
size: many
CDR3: CASRNKGSYNSPLHF

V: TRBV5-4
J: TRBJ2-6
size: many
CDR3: CASSRDKSGANVLTF

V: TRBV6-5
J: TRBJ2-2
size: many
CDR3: CASSYIRDRGFAGELFF

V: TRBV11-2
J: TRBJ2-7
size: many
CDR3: CASSPAADYEQYF

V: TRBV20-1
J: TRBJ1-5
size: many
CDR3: CSARYDGSGNQPQHF